Below, 14 T cell receptor beta chains from the same sample are listed, as sequenced in a study of molecular identifiers for immune sequencing clone quantification. Using its own MiXCR run on the PCR reads, TCRdb lists one record per CDR3 protein. The repertoire consists of a few hundred thousand distinct CDR3 sequences, with about 20% occurring once and the leading ten covering more than 0.8%. Sample: naive CD8+ T cells from blood, with Jurkat cell RNA spiked in. The subset denotes: FACS-sorted CD8+CD4-CCR7+CD45RA+ naive T cells. These receptor sequences come from a human donor in good health. Some libraries in this study had Jurkat cell RNA spiked in.

The rearrangement links TRBV13 to TRBJ2-1; D might be TRBD2 (6 bases). Per germline, CDR1 PRHDT and CDR2 FYEKMQ (reference sequence). CDR3 length: 15 residues. V dropped 6 bases and J dropped 5 bases, with 17 bases sitting between them. The CDR3 nucleotides are TGTGCCAGCAGTCTCGCGGGGTCCCCCCACAATGAGCAGTTCTTC. Encoded protein: CASSLAGSPHNEQFF.

The sample holds many counts of this clonotype. The chain carries TRBV28 and TRBJ1-2, with 8 bases fitting TRBD1. The CDR3 loop spans 16 amino acids. Unmatched junction bases numbered 11, after V lost 4 bases and J lost 4 bases. CDR1 is MDHEN, CDR2 SYDVKM, per germline. CDR3 sequence: CASSSYGQGASYGYTF. The CDR3 DNA reads as TGTGCCAGCAGTTCCTACGGTCAGGGGGCGTCCTATGGCTACACCTTC.

About this clonotype itself: A read error is possible here, since a much larger clone lies one base away. The chain combines TRBV11-2 with TRBJ2-3; no reliable D call. V lost 6 bases and J 3 bases, leaving 16 bases between the germline ends. There are 15 residues in the CDR3. Per the germline V gene, CDR1 is SGHAT and CDR2 is FQNNGV. Here the CDR3 reads CASRRSGPGTDTQYF. DNA of the CDR3: TGTGCCAGCAGACGGTCGGGCCCTGGAACAGATACGCAGTATTTT.

This clonotype was observed at least ten times. This chain uses TRBV4-3 with TRBJ2-1; TRBD1 matches at 9 bases. After removal of 0 bases from V and 4 bases from J, the junction contained 1 base not matched to a gene. The CDR3 runs to 15 residues. Germline V lookup: CDR1 LGHNA, CDR2 YSLEER. The CDR3 loop is CASSQEGTGYNEQFF. In DNA form, the CDR3 reads TGCGCCAGCAGCCAAGAGGGGACAGGGTACAATGAGCAGTTCTTC.

This chain links TRBV9 with TRBJ1-2; D may be TRBD1 (5 bases). The CDR3 is 15 residues long. Trimming removed 0 bases from V and 2 bases from J, with 11 bases in between. Germline CDR1 reads SGDLS; CDR2 reads YYNGEE. The CDR3 coding sequence is TGTGCCAGCAGCGTAGGTTCAGGGCCCAACTATGGCTACACCTTC. Its protein product is CASSVGSGPNYGYTF.

The V call is TRBV6-5, the J call TRBJ2-1; D might be TRBD1 (5 bases). Germline V gene sequence: CDR1 MNHEY, CDR2 SVGAGI. The ends were cut back, 5 bases at V and 0 bases at J, with 20 bases in the middle. This CDR3 is built from 18 residues. The CDR3 sequence: CASSPDLRGQSSYNEQFF. The CDR3 nucleotides read TGTGCCAGCAGTCCCGACCTAAGGGGTCAAAGCTCCTACAATGAGCAGTTCTTC.

This clonotype has at least ten counts. This sequence joins TRBV7-6 and TRBJ2-5, with a possible D match to TRBD2 (6 bases). V lost 2 bases to trimming and J lost 7 bases, with 17 bases between them. The CDR3 has 15 amino acids. The germline V gene has CDR1 SGHVS and CDR2 FNYEAQ. The CDR3 nucleotides read TGTGCCAGCAGCTTATATCCTCCTAGAGCGGGGACCCAGTACTTC. It codes for CASSLYPPRAGTQYF.

This clonotype was counted a few times. V usage is TRBV6-5 and J usage is TRBJ1-4; the D gene is possibly TRBD1 (5 bases). This CDR3 spans 15 amino acids. With 6 bases removed from V and 3 bases from J, the gap between germline ends came to 14 bases. Per the germline V gene, CDR1 is MNHEY and CDR2 is SVGAGI. The CDR3 sequence: CASSYGGWANEKLFF. The CDR3 bases are TGTGCCAGCAGCTACGGGGGGTGGGCTAATGAAAAACTGTTTTTT.

About this clonotype: A much larger clone sits a single nucleotide away, making a read error possible. The chain joins TRBV12-5 to TRBJ1-5; 7 positions agree with TRBD1. The J segment lost 6 bases and the V segment lost 5 bases, leaving 16 bases of the junction unmatched. In germline, CDR1 is LGHNT, CDR2 FRNRAP. The CDR3 length is 17 residues. The CDR3, as DNA: TGTGCTAGTGGTCCAGCCATCGAGGACAGGTTGAGTCAGCCCCAGCATTTT. Its translation: CASGPAIEDRLSQPQHF.

For this clonotype: A much more abundant neighbour one base away suggests this may be a read error. The chain combines TRBV20-1 with TRBJ2-3; 8 bases are shared with TRBD2. The CDR3 consists of 16 residues. Per the germline V gene, CDR1 is DFQATT and CDR2 is SNEGSKA (reference sequence). The CDR3 region is CGARVVSSGSTDTQYF. The CDR3 DNA reads TGCGGTGCTAGAGTAGTGTCTAGCGGGAGCACAGATACGCAGTATTTT.

At least ten counts were recorded for this clonotype. This sequence joins TRBV3-1 and TRBJ2-3; D unresolved. This CDR3 is 12 amino acids long. Trimming shortened V by 0 bases and J by 5 bases, and 3 bases separated the two germline ends. CDR1 is LGHDT, CDR2 YNNKEL, per germline (reference sequence). The CDR3 loop reads CASSQDIDTQYF. CDR3 nucleotide sequence: TGTGCCAGCAGCCAAGACATAGATACGCAGTATTTT.

The sample holds many counts of this clonotype. The V and J genes are TRBV23-1 and TRBJ2-4; D unclear. TRBV23-1 falls under the ORF class, with uncertain function. The CDR3 spans 16 residues. V lost 1 base to trimming and J lost 4 bases, with 14 bases between them. This CDR3 is CASSQFGRRAKNIQYF. For the CDR3, the DNA is TGCGCCAGCAGTCAATTTGGGCGTAGGGCGAAAAACATTCAGTACTTC.

As regards this clonotype: Being one base from a much bigger clone, this may be a read error. The chain links TRBV4-3 to TRBJ2-3; a possible D gene is TRBD1 (5 bases). Germline CDR1 LGHNA, CDR2 YSLEER. Between the trimmed V and J ends, which lost 4 bases and 1 base, there was a span of 15 bases. This CDR3 spans 16 amino acids. Here the CDR3 DNA reads TGCGCCAGCAGCCTAGACCCGGACATCCGCACAGATACGCAGTATTTT. This gives the protein CASSLDPDIRTDTQYF.

This clonotype was picked up many times. The chain joins TRBV11-2 to TRBJ2-3; D perhaps matches TRBD1 (7 bases). The germline V gene encodes CDR1 SGHAT and CDR2 FQNNGV. CDR3 size: 17 residues. V lost 0 bases and J 4 bases, leaving 17 bases between the germline ends. The CDR3 nucleotides are TGTGCCAGCAGCTTAGAGGGGTTCCAGGGGGGCGCAGATACGCAGTATTTT. This encodes CASSLEGFQGGADTQYF.